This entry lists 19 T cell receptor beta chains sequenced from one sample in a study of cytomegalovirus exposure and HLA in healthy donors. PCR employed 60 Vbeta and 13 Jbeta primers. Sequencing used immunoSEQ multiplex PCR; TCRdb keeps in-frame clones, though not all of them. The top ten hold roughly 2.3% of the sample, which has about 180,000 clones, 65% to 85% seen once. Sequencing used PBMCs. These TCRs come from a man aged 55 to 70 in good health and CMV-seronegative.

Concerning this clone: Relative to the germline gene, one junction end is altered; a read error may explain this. CDR3 loop: CASSFAVWGYPF. The CDR3 DNA reads TGTGCCAGCAGCTTCGCCGTATGGGGCTACCCCTTC. The chain uses TRBV7-9 and TRBJ1-2; TRBD1 might be the D (5 bases). The germline gives CDR1 SEHNR, CDR2 FQNEAQ (reference sequence). This CDR3 has 12 amino acids.

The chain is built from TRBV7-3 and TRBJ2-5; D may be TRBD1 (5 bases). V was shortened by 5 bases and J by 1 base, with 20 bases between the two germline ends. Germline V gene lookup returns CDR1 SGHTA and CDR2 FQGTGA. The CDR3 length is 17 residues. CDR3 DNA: TGTGCCAGCAGCCCCGGACAAGGCGGACGACGCCAAGAGACCCAGTACTTC. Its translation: CASSPGQGGRRQETQYF.

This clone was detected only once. CDR3 DNA sequence: TGTGCCAGCAGTTACTCGGGGGCAGTCACTGAAGCTTTCTTT. This translates into CASSYSGAVTEAFF. The chain recombines TRBV6-5 with TRBJ1-1, with TRBD1 as a possible D gene (6 bases). V dropped 0 bases and J dropped 4 bases, with 9 bases sitting between them. Germline V gives CDR1 MNHEY, CDR2 SVGAGI. The CDR3 runs 14 residues.

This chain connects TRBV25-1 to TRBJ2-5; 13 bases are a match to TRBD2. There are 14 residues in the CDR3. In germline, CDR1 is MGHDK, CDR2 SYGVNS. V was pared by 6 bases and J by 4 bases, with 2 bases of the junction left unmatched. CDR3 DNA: TGTGCCAGCAGAACTAGCGGGAGGGGAGAGACCCAGTACTTC. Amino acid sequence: CASRTSGRGETQYF.

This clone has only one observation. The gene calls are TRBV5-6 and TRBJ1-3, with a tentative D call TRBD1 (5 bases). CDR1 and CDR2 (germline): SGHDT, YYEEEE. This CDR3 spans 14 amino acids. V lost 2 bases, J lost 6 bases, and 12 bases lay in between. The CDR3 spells CASSFVSGENTIYF. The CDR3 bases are TGTGCCAGCAGCTTCGTATCGGGGGAAAACACCATATATTTT.

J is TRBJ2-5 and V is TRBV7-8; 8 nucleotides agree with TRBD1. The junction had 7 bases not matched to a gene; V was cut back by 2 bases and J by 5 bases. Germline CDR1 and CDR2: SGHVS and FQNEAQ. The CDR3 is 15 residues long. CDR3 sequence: CASSLWGQAAETQYF. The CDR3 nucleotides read TGTGCCAGCAGCTTATGGGGACAGGCCGCGGAGACCCAGTACTTC.

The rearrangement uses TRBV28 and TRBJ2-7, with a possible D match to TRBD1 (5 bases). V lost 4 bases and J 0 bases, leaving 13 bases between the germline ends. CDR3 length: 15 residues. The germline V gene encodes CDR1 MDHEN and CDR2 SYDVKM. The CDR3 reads CASSSVRVISYEQYF. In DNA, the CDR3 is TGTGCCAGCAGTTCCGTCAGGGTCATCTCCTACGAGCAGTACTTC.

In nucleotides, the CDR3 is TGTGCCAGCAGTTTTGGGGGGTTTAGCACAGATACGCAGTATTTT. The encoded protein is CASSFGGFSTDTQYF. The rearrangement uses TRBV27 and TRBJ2-3; TRBD2 is a possible D gene (6 bases). This CDR3 has 15 amino acids. Per the germline V gene, CDR1 is MNHEY and CDR2 is SMNVEV (reference sequence). Trimming removed 3 bases from V and 0 bases from J, with 10 bases in between.

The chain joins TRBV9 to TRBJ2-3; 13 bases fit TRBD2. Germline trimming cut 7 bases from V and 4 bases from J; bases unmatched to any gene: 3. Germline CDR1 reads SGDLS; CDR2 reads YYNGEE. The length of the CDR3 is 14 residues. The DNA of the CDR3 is TGTGCCAGCGGACTAGCGGGAGTTCCAGATACGCAGTATTTT. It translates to CASGLAGVPDTQYF.

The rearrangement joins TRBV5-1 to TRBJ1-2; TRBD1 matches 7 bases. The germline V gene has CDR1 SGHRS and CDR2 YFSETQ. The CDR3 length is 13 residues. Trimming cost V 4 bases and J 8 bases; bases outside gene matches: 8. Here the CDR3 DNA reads TGCGCCAGCAGCCCAACAGGGGATGGAGGCTACACCTTC. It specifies CASSPTGDGGYTF.

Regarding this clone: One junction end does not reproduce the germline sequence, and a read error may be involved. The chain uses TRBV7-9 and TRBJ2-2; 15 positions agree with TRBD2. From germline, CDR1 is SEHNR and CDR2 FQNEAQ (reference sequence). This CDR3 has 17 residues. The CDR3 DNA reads TGTTCCAGCAGCTCGCCGGGACTAGCGGGAGGCACCGGGGAGCTGTTTTTT. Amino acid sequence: CSSSSPGLAGGTGELFF. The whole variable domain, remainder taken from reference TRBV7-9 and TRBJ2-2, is DTGVSQNPRHKITKRGQNVTFRCDPISEHNRLYWYRQTLGQGPEFLTYFQNEAQLEKSRLLSDRFSAERPKGSFSTLEIQRTEQGDSAMYLCSSSSPGLAGGTGELFFGEGSRLTVL.

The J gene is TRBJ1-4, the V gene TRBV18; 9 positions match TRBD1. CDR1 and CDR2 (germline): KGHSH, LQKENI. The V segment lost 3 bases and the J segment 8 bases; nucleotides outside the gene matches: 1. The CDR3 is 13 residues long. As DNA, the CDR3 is TGTGCCAGCTCACCGGACAGGGGAGAAAAACTGTTTTTT. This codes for CASSPDRGEKLFF.

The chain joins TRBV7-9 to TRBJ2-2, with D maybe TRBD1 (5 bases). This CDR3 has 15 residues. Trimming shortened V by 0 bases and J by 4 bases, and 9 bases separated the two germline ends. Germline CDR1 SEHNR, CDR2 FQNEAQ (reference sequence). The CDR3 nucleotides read TGTGCCAGCAGCTTAGCCGCCAGGGTCACCGGGGAGCTGTTTTTT. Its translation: CASSLAARVTGELFF.

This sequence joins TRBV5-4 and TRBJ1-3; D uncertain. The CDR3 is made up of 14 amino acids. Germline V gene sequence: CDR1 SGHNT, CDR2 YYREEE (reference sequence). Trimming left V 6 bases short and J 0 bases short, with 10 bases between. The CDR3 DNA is TGTGCCAGCAAGCCGAGCCGCTCTGGAAACACCATATATTTT. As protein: CASKPSRSGNTIYF.

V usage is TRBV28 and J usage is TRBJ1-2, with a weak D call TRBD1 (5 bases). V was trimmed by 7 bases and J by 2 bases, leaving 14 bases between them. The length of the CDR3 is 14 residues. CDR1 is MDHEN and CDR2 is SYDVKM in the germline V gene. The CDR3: CASIWGNGNYGYTF. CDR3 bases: TGTGCCAGCATCTGGGGCAACGGGAACTATGGCTACACCTTC.

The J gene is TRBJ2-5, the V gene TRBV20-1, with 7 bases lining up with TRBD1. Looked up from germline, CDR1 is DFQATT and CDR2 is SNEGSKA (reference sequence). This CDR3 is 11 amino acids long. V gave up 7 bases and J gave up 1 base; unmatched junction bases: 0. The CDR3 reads CSGDSQETQYF. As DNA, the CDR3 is TGCAGTGGGGACAGCCAAGAGACCCAGTACTTC.

The DNA of the CDR3 is TGTGCCAGCAGCTCCCTCCCTACCCGCAGCGGGGGTCCCAATGAGCAGTTCTTC. It encodes CASSSLPTRSGGPNEQFF. V gene TRBV7-3 combines with J gene TRBJ2-1; 8 bases are a match to TRBD2. Germline V gives CDR1 SGHTA, CDR2 FQGTGA. The CDR3 is 18 residues long. V was clipped by 4 bases and J by 6 bases; unmatched bases: 17.

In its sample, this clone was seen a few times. The CDR3 reads CASSPRQGPYEQYF. The CDR3 nucleotides read TGTGCCAGCAGCCCCAGGCAGGGTCCCTACGAGCAGTACTTC. The chain carries TRBV5-6 and TRBJ2-7; tentatively, D is TRBD1 (5 bases). Germline-derived CDR1 and CDR2 are SGHDT and YYEEEE. The CDR3 is made up of 14 amino acids. The V end lost 4 bases, the J end lost 2 bases, and 13 bases lay between the germline ends.

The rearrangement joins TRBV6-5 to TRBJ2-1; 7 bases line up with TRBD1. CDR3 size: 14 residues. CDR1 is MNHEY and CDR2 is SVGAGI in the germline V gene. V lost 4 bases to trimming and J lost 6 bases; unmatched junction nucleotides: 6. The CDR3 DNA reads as TGTGCCAGCAGTTCGACAGGGTCTAGCAATGAGCAGTTCTTC. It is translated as CASSSTGSSNEQFF.